This passage covers 24 T cell receptor beta chains from one sample sequenced in a study of T-cell reconstitution after alpha-beta-depleted transplantation in children. Preparation of the TCRbeta library used unique molecular identifiers. TCRdb reprocessed the PCR reads via MiXCR and lists one record per CDR3 protein. The sample has 500,000 to 650,000 distinct CDR3 sequences, 10% to 15% seen once; the top ten hold 2.2%. This sample comprised PBMCs, mostly from graft donor cells, obtained 360 days after TCRalphabeta/CD19-depleted stem cell transplant. These receptors all come from a male patient between 10 and 17 years old who had a stem cell transplant for acute myeloid leukemia, so the T cells may come from the graft donor.

This clonotype was observed a few times. This rearrangement joins TRBV7-2 to TRBJ1-5; D possibly corresponds to TRBD1 (6 bases). The germline gives CDR1 SGHTA, CDR2 FQGNSA. V lost 5 bases and J 7 bases, leaving 12 bases between the germline ends. The CDR3 spans 13 residues. The CDR3 coding sequence is TGTGCCAGCAGCACTTGGACAGCGCAGCCCCAGCATTTT. It translates to CASSTWTAQPQHF.

This clonotype was counted only a few times. The chain employs TRBV28 and TRBJ1-6; D may be TRBD1 (6 bases). Germline CDR1 and CDR2: MDHEN and SYDVKM. The V end lost 6 bases, the J end lost 1 base, and 19 bases lay between the germline ends. CDR3 length: 18 amino acids. Here the CDR3 reads CASSPRNRERSYNSPLHF. The CDR3 region has the DNA TGTGCCAGCAGCCCAAGAAACAGGGAGAGGTCCTATAATTCACCCCTCCACTTT.

This clonotype was seen at least ten times. The chain recombines TRBV5-4 with TRBJ2-4; maybe TRBD1 (5 bases). Germline loops: CDR1 SGHNT, CDR2 YYREEE (reference sequence). V was pared by 0 bases and J by 3 bases, with 10 bases between. The CDR3 consists of 15 residues. CDR3 DNA: TGTGCCAGCAGCTTGGGGGGCATTGGCAAAAACATTCAGTACTTC. Translating it yields CASSLGGIGKNIQYF.

Only a few counts were recorded for this clonotype. This sequence joins TRBV2 and TRBJ2-5; D perhaps matches TRBD1 (5 bases). The V and J ends lost 4 bases and 3 bases respectively, with 9 bases between them. The CDR3 runs to 13 residues. CDR1 is SNHLY, CDR2 FYNNEI, per germline. This CDR3 is CASSGGREETQYF. CDR3 nucleotide sequence: TGTGCCAGCAGTGGGGGCAGGGAAGAGACCCAGTACTTC. The complete variable domain, with remaining parts taken from reference TRBV2 and TRBJ2-5, reads EPEVTQTPSHQVTQMGQEVILRCVPISNHLYFYWYRQILGQKVEFLVSFYNNEISEKSEIFDDQFSVERPDGSNFTLKIRSTKLEDSAMYFCASSGGREETQYFGPGTRLLVL.

In this sample, this clonotype turned up many times. V gene TRBV29-1 combines with J gene TRBJ2-3, with D hard to call. This CDR3 contains 11 residues. Germline V gives CDR1 SQVTM, CDR2 ANQGSEA. V lost 8 bases and J lost 6, with 12 bases in between. The CDR3 protein is CSTLAVDTQYF. CDR3 DNA sequence: TGCAGCACCCTGGCCGTCGATACGCAGTATTTT.

The CDR3 nucleotides are TGTGCCAGCAGTGGTTGGGTCTATGGCTACACCTTC. Protein: CASSGWVYGYTF. The rearrangement links TRBV6-1 to TRBJ1-2, with D hard to call. The germline CDR1 and CDR2 sequences are MNHNS and SASEGT. Trimming removed 4 bases from V and 4 bases from J, with 7 bases in between. This CDR3 is 12 amino acids long.

This clonotype was detected only a few times. The V gene is TRBV11-1, the J gene TRBJ2-5; 7 positions agree with TRBD2. The CDR3 runs 19 residues. In germline, CDR1 is SGHAT, CDR2 FQDESV (reference sequence). With V trimmed by 5 bases and J by 1 base, 19 bases remained unmatched. The DNA of the CDR3 is TGTGCCAGCAGCCCTGAATCGGGGGGAAGGATTCAGGGCCAAGAGACCCAGTACTTC. This sequence encodes CASSPESGGRIQGQETQYF.

This clonotype appeared a few times. J is TRBJ2-3 and V is TRBV27; 8 bases fit TRBD2. Germline trimming cut 2 bases from V and 2 bases from J; bases unmatched to any gene: 6. Germline-derived CDR1 and CDR2 are MNHEY and SMNVEV (reference sequence). This CDR3 has 16 residues. For the CDR3, the DNA is TGTGCCAGCAGTTTACTAATAGCGGGACCCACAGATACGCAGTATTTT. Translation: CASSLLIAGPTDTQYF.

This rearrangement joins TRBV4-3 to TRBJ2-1; D remains unclear. CDR3 length equals 15 residues. Germline V gene lookup returns CDR1 LGHNA and CDR2 YSLEER. With 5 bases removed from V and 0 bases from J, the gap between germline ends came to 11 bases. The CDR3 bases are TGCGCCAGCAGCTACGACGTCAGCTCCTACAATGAGCAGTTCTTC. Its translation is CASSYDVSSYNEQFF.

This clonotype appeared many times. The chain is built from TRBV20-1 and TRBJ2-7; 15 nucleotides agree with TRBD2. V gave up 5 bases and J gave up 1 base; unmatched junction bases: 6. Germline lookup yields CDR1 DFQATT and CDR2 SNEGSKA (reference sequence). The CDR3 contains 16 residues. The CDR3 coding sequence is TGCAGTGCTGGAGGGACTAGCGGGAGGAGTTCCTACGAGCAGTACTTC. This gives the protein CSAGGTSGRSSYEQYF.

The chain uses TRBV11-3 and TRBJ2-7; 9 bases line up with TRBD2. Germline-derived CDR1 and CDR2 are SGHNT and YENEEA. The CDR3 length is 15 residues. After removal of 4 bases from V and 6 bases from J, the junction contained 10 bases not matched to a gene. This chain's CDR3 is CASSSELAGVCEQYF. CDR3 DNA: TGTGCCAGCAGCTCCGAATTAGCGGGAGTGTGCGAGCAGTACTTC. The variable domain in full, completed from reference TRBV11-3 and TRBJ2-7, reads EAGVVQSPRYKIIEKKQPVAFWCNPISGHNTLYWYLQNLGQGPELLIRYENEEAVDDSQLPKDRFSAERLKGVDSTLKIQPAELGDSAVYLCASSSELAGVCEQYFGPGTRLTVT.

This clonotype was seen more than once but under ten times. At one end, the junction sequence differs from germline, possibly due to a read error. V and J are TRBV7-7 and TRBJ2-3; 10 nucleotides line up with TRBD1. The CDR3 length is 15 residues. The germline V gene encodes CDR1 SSHAT and CDR2 FNYEAQ (reference sequence). In DNA form, the CDR3 reads TGTGCTAGCAGCCTAGGGACAGGGGCGGGAGATACGCAGTATTTT. It specifies CASSLGTGAGDTQYF.

The rearrangement uses TRBV29-1 and TRBJ1-2; D is unresolved. The CDR3 has 12 amino acids. V was pared by 0 bases and J by 8 bases, with 10 bases between. The V gene's germline CDR1 is SQVTM and CDR2 ANQGSEA. The CDR3 spells CSVEDPGGGYTF. The CDR3 nucleotides read TGCAGCGTTGAAGATCCGGGAGGAGGCTACACCTTC.

This clonotype was found a few times. The chain couples TRBV24-1 to TRBJ2-2, with D unresolved. This CDR3 is built from 16 residues. Germline V CDR1 and CDR2: KGHDR, SFDVKD. V was clipped by 0 bases and J by 0 bases, with 7 bases between them. DNA for the CDR3: TGTGCCACCAGTGATTTGGTAGGGCCGAACACCGGGGAGCTGTTTTTT. This translates into CATSDLVGPNTGELFF.

The chain is built from TRBV4-3 and TRBJ2-7, with D possibly being TRBD1 or TRBD2 (5 bases each). The CDR3 contains 13 residues. V was pared by 2 bases and J by 4 bases, with 9 bases between. Looked up from germline, CDR1 is LGHNA and CDR2 is YSLEER. The CDR3 sequence: CASSQWDHYEQYF. For the CDR3, the DNA is TGCGCCAGCAGCCAATGGGACCATTACGAGCAGTACTTC.

This clonotype has more than one count but fewer than ten. The chain is built from TRBV4-3 and TRBJ2-5, with D hard to call. The V gene lost 0 bases and the J gene lost 2 bases, with 13 bases spanning the gap. The germline gives CDR1 LGHNA, CDR2 YSLEER. The CDR3 extends over 16 amino acids. The CDR3 sequence is CASSQDPAGSQETQYF. CDR3 bases: TGCGCCAGCAGCCAAGATCCCGCTGGATCGCAAGAGACCCAGTACTTC.

This clonotype appeared a few times. The DNA of the CDR3 is TGTGCCAGCACCTTACCCTCGGGAGGGCCCGAAGATACGCAGTATTTT. Translated: CASTLPSGGPEDTQYF. V is TRBV28 and J is TRBJ2-3, with TRBD2 matching 8 bases. Trimming removed 7 bases from V and 5 bases from J; junction bases left unmatched: 14. Germline lookup yields CDR1 MDHEN and CDR2 SYDVKM. The length of the CDR3 is 16 residues.

This clonotype was detected ten times or more. The J gene is TRBJ2-1, the V gene TRBV5-1, with D possibly TRBD2 on 6 matching bases. CDR1 and CDR2 (germline): SGHRS, YFSETQ. Trimming stripped 2 bases from V and 8 bases from J, with 20 bases between. The CDR3 has 16 residues. CDR3 coding DNA: TGCGCCAGCAGCTTTCGACTAGGATCGGGGGACGATGAGCAGTTCTTC. Its protein is CASSFRLGSGDDEQFF.

The chain joins TRBV30 to TRBJ2-7; D not certain. Trimming took off 1 base at V and 5 bases at J, with 12 bases between the two ends. CDR3 length: 13 residues. Looked up from germline, CDR1 is GTSNPN and CDR2 is SVGIG (reference sequence). The CDR3 loop reads CAWSGVSVNEQYF. The CDR3 nucleotides are TGTGCCTGGAGTGGGGTCAGCGTTAACGAGCAGTACTTC.

V and J are TRBV12-3 or TRBV12-4 and TRBJ1-1; D is perhaps TRBD1 (5 bases). The CDR3 totals 14 residues. V was shortened by 3 bases and J by 1 base, with 9 bases between the two germline ends. The CDR3: CASSFGAENTEAFF. CDR3 DNA: TGTGCCAGCAGTTTTGGGGCGGAGAACACTGAAGCTTTCTTT.

This clonotype turned up a few times. The chain has TRBV29-1 and TRBJ2-7, with D possibly being TRBD1 (6 bases). This CDR3 comprises 13 residues. Germline assignment: CDR1 SQVTM and CDR2 ANQGSEA. Deletions cut 5 bases from V and 3 bases from J, with 14 bases between. The CDR3 region is CSVLGTKNYEQYF. CDR3 nucleotides: TGCAGCGTTCTAGGGACAAAAAACTACGAGCAGTACTTC.

The chain has TRBV28 and TRBJ2-3; D uncertain. The CDR3 is 16 amino acids. Germline CDR1 is MDHEN and CDR2 is SYDVKM. The V end was cut by 2 bases, the J end by 6 bases, with 18 bases between. The DNA for the CDR3 is TGTGCCAGCAGTTTAATCAGGTCGGGCCCCTGGGATACGCAGTATTTT. Translated: CASSLIRSGPWDTQYF.

Many counts were recorded for this clonotype. The chain carries TRBV20-1 and TRBJ2-3; no firm D call. Germline assignment: CDR1 DFQATT and CDR2 SNEGSKA (reference sequence). Between the trimmed V and J ends, which lost 4 bases and 2 bases, there was a span of 7 bases. This CDR3 is 12 amino acids long. The CDR3 DNA reads TGCAGTGCTACTACAGTCACAGATACGCAGTATTTT. It codes for CSATTVTDTQYF.

This clonotype has at least ten counts. V gene TRBV14 combines with J gene TRBJ2-2, with a possible D match to TRBD1 (6 bases). V shed 1 base and J shed 5 bases, with 14 bases lying between them. From germline, CDR1 is SGHDN and CDR2 FVKESK. This CDR3 contains 16 residues. The CDR3 protein is CASSQAQFTGTGELFF. In DNA form, the CDR3 reads TGTGCCAGCAGCCAAGCCCAATTCACAGGGACCGGGGAGCTGTTTTTT.